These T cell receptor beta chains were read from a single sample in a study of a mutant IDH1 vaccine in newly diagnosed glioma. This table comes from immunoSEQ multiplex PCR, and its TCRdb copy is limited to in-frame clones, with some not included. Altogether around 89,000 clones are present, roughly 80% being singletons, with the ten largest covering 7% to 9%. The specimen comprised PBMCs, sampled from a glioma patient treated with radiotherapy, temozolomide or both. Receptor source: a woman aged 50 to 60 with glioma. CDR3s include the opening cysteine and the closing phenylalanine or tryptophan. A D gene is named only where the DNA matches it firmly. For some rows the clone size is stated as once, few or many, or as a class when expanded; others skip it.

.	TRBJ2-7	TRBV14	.	CASSQFGTLGEQYF	TGTGCCAGCAGCCAGTTCGGCACCCTCGGGGAGCAGTACTTC
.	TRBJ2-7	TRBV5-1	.	CASSLEVEYEQYF	TGCGCCAGCAGCTTGGAGGTTGAATACGAGCAGTACTTC
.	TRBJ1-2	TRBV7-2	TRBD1	CASSWGGQNYGYTF	TGTGCCAGCAGCTGGGGGGGACAGAACTATGGCTACACCTTC
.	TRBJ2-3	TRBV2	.	CASRRGGDTQYF	TGTGCCAGCAGGCGAGGGGGGGATACGCAGTATTTT
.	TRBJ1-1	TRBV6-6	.	CASSYSGRRDAFF	TGTGCCAGCAGTTACTCAGGCAGGCGAGATGCTTTCTTT
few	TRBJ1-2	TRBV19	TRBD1	CASSIAGTGDYGYTF	TGTGCCAGTAGTATAGCGGGGACAGGGGACTATGGCTACACCTTC
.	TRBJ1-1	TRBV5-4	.	CASSWENTEAFF	TGTGCCAGCAGCTGGGAGAACACTGAAGCTTTCTTT
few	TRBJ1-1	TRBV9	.	CASSPGMGTEAFF	TGTGCCAGCAGCCCGGGTATGGGTACTGAAGCTTTCTTT
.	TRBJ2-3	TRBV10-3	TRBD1	CAISVRQGADTQYF	TGTGCCATCAGTGTTAGACAGGGGGCCGATACGCAGTATTTT
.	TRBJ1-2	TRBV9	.	CASSIRVELNYGYTF	TGTGCCAGCAGCATCCGGGTGGAGTTGAACTATGGCTACACCTTC
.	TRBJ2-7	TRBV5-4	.	CASSPEGPLDSEQYF	TGTGCCAGCAGCCCGGAGGGACCGCTCGATTCGGAGCAGTACTTC
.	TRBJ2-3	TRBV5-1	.	CASSPVSSVDTQYF	TGCGCCAGCAGCCCAGTTAGTAGCGTGGATACGCAGTATTTT
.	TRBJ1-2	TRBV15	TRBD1	CATSSKQGANGYTF	TGTGCCACCAGCAGTAAGCAGGGGGCAAACGGCTACACCTTC
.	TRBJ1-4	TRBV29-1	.	CTMRAGTEKLFF	TGCACCATGAGGGCAGGTACCGAAAAACTGTTTTTT
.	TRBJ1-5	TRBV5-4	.	CASSLGRGSNQPQHF	TGTGCCAGCAGCTTGGGGCGAGGCAGCAATCAGCCCCAGCATTTT
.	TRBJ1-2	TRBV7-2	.	CASSPGALWNYGYTF	TGTGCCAGCAGCCCGGGGGCCTTATGGAACTATGGCTACACCTTC
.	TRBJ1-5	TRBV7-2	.	CASSGGGGSQPQHF	TGTGCCAGCAGCGGAGGGGGGGGCTCTCAGCCCCAGCATTTT
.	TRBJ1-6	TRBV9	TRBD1	CASSVETGGSPLHF	TGTGCCAGCAGCGTTGAGACAGGGGGGTCACCCCTCCACTTT
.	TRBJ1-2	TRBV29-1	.	CSVEDSHRVHYGYTF	TGCAGCGTTGAAGATTCCCACAGGGTGCACTATGGCTACACCTTC
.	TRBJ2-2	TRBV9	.	CASSVGTGNTGELFF	TGTGCCAGCAGCGTTGGAACAGGGAACACCGGGGAGCTGTTTTTT
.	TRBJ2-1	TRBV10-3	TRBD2	CAITSGTSGYNEQFF	TGTGCCATCACTTCCGGGACTAGCGGATACAATGAGCAGTTCTTC
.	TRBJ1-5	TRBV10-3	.	CAISESPAGTSNQPQHF	TGTGCCATCAGTGAGTCTCCCGCAGGTACTAGCAATCAGCCCCAGCATTTT
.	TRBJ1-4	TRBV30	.	CAWSKGVGTNEKLFF	TGTGCCTGGAGTAAGGGGGTCGGGACTAATGAAAAACTGTTTTTT